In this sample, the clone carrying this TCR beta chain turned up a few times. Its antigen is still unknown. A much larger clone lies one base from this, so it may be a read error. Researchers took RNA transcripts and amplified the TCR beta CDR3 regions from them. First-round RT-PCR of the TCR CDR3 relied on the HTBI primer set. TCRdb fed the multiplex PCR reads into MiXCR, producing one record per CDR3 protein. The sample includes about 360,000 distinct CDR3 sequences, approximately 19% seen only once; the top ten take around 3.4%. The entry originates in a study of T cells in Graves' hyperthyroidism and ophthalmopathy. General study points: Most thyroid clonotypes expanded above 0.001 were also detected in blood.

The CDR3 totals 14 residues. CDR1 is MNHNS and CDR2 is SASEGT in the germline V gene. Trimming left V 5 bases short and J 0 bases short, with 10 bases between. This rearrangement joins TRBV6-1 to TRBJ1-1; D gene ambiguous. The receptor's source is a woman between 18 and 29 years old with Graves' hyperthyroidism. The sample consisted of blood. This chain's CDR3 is CASSQSEMNTEAFF. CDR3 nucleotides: TGTGCCAGCAGTCAGTCAGAGATGAACACTGAAGCTTTCTTT.